Listed here are 22 T cell receptor beta chains from one sample, sequenced in a study of T cells in Graves' hyperthyroidism and ophthalmopathy. There were TCR beta CDR3 regions amplified from RNA transcripts. The TCR CDR3 first-round RT-PCR relied on the HTBI primer set. MiXCR, run by TCRdb on the multiplex PCR reads, gives a single entry per CDR3 protein. The data hold over 300,000 distinct CDR3 sequences, with 11% to 15% observed a single time. The sequencing sample was made of blood. Receptors originate from a woman aged 55-69 years with Graves' hyperthyroidism.

This clonotype has a handful of counts. The chain couples TRBV20-1 to TRBJ1-2; tentatively, D is TRBD1 (5 bases). Germline V lookup: CDR1 DFQATT, CDR2 SNEGSKA (reference sequence). The ends were cut back, 5 bases at V and 4 bases at J, with 14 bases in the middle. This CDR3 region has 13 residues. The CDR3 region has the DNA TGCAGTGCTGGGGACGCTACCGCCTATGGCTACACCTTC. Amino acid sequence: CSAGDATAYGYTF.

At least ten counts were recorded for this clonotype. V usage is TRBV29-1 and J usage is TRBJ2-7, with D perhaps given as TRBD1 or TRBD2 (5 bases each). The CDR3 covers 13 residues. CDR1 SQVTM and CDR2 ANQGSEA come from the germline V gene. The V end lost 4 bases, the J end lost 0 bases, and 10 bases lay between the germline ends. The CDR3 nucleotides read TGCAGCGTTGGGGACGGAAGCTCCTACGAGCAGTACTTC. It yields the protein CSVGDGSSYEQYF.

This rearrangement joins TRBV4-1 to TRBJ1-1; no clear D. Germline loops: CDR1 MGHRA, CDR2 YSYEKL. This CDR3 comprises 15 residues. Trimming took off 3 bases at V and 3 bases at J, with 14 bases between the two ends. This CDR3 is CASSHRRELYTEAFF. The CDR3 nucleotides read TGCGCCAGCAGCCATCGTAGGGAGCTTTACACTGAAGCTTTCTTT.

Details on this clonotype: The final CDR3 position lacks the conserved phenylalanine or tryptophan, pointing to a likely read error. CDR3 DNA sequence: TGTGCCTGGAGTGTGCTAGCGGGAACAGATACGCAGTATTCT. Encoded protein: CAWSVLAGTDTQYS. The chain has TRBV30 and TRBJ2-3; TRBD2 aligns across 9 bases. From germline, CDR1 is GTSNPN and CDR2 SVGIG (reference sequence). Trimming at V came to 0 bases and at J to 3 bases, leaving 1 base not matched to a gene. The CDR3 length is 14 residues.

Notes on this clonotype: It may be a read error: a sequence one base away is much more abundant. The chain joins TRBV6-2 or TRBV6-3 to TRBJ1-4, with a weak D call TRBD1 (5 bases). CDR1 is MNHEY and CDR2 is SVGEGT in the germline V gene. CDR3 length: 14 amino acids. CDR3 coding DNA: TGTGCCAGCGGGGGACGTCCAACTAATGAAGAACTGTTTTTT. Amino acid sequence: CASGGRPTNEELFF.

The chain combines TRBV30 with TRBJ2-5, with D perhaps matching TRBD2 (5 bases). Trimming removed 1 base from V and 2 bases from J, with 8 bases in between. Per the germline V gene, CDR1 is GTSNPN and CDR2 is SVGIG (reference sequence). The CDR3 loop spans 13 amino acids. The CDR3 DNA is TGTGCCTGGAGTGCTGGGGAGCAAGAGACCCAGTACTTC. This codes for CAWSAGEQETQYF.

This clonotype occurred a few times. The J gene is TRBJ2-3, the V gene TRBV9; TRBD1 is a possible D gene (5 bases). Trimming cost V 0 bases and J 1 base, with 12 bases left between them. The length of the CDR3 is 16 residues. CDR1 SGDLS and CDR2 YYNGEE come from the germline V gene. CDR3 sequence (DNA): TGTGCCAGCAGCGTAGACCTTGCAGGGCGCACAGATACGCAGTATTTT. This gives the protein CASSVDLAGRTDTQYF.

This clonotype was found many times. The gene calls are TRBV12-3 or TRBV12-4 and TRBJ2-5; tentative D call: TRBD2 (5 bases). The V end lost 6 bases, the J end lost 7 bases, and 18 bases lay between the germline ends. This CDR3 contains 14 residues. CDR3 amino acids: CASSPAEISATQYF. CDR3 in DNA: TGTGCCAGCAGCCCAGCGGAGATTAGCGCGACCCAGTACTTC.

This clonotype was seen a few times. The CDR3 reads CSARVGQGFNGYTF. The DNA for the CDR3 is TGCAGTGCTAGGGTCGGACAGGGTTTTAATGGCTACACCTTC. The chain uses TRBV20-1 and TRBJ1-2; 8 bases map to TRBD1. The germline V gene has CDR1 DFQATT and CDR2 SNEGSKA (reference sequence). The CDR3 consists of 14 residues. The trim removed 3 bases at V and 6 bases at J, leaving 9 bases unmatched.

The sample holds many counts of this clonotype. The chain joins TRBV20-1 to TRBJ1-5, with a possible D match to TRBD1 (5 bases). The CDR3 contains 15 residues. Germline values: CDR1 DFQATT, CDR2 SNEGSKA (reference sequence). V shed 3 bases and J shed 0 bases, with 12 bases lying between them. CDR3 nucleotide sequence: TGCAGTGCTAGGATTCTAGGGGATAGCAATCAGCCCCAGCATTTT. It encodes CSARILGDSNQPQHF.

This clonotype was observed at least ten times. The rearrangement uses TRBV2 and TRBJ2-7; D tentatively reads TRBD1 or TRBD2 (6 bases each). The CDR3 length is 13 residues. Trimming left V 8 bases short and J 6 bases short, with 17 bases between. The germline V gene encodes CDR1 SNHLY and CDR2 FYNNEI. The CDR3 coding sequence is TGTGCCAGCGATAGAGGGGGGTTAATCGAGCAGTACTTC. Translation gives CASDRGGLIEQYF.

In this sample, this clonotype turned up a few times. The chain combines TRBV19 with TRBJ2-1; possible D gene TRBD2, 6 bases. Trimming removed 5 bases at V and 6 bases at J, with 14 bases between. The CDR3 is 14 residues long. CDR1 is LNHDA and CDR2 is SQIVND in the germline V gene (reference sequence). The CDR3 DNA reads as TGTGCCAGTAGTCCCCGACTAGAAATCAATGAGCAGTTCTTC. Its translation: CASSPRLEINEQFF. Full variable domain (rest looked up from reference TRBV19 and TRBJ2-1): DGGITQSPKYLFRKEGQNVTLSCEQNLNHDAMYWYRQDPGQGLRLIYYSQIVNDFQKGDIAEGYSVSREKKESFPLTVTSAQKNPTAFYLCASSPRLEINEQFFGPGTRLTVL.

The gene calls are TRBV19 and TRBJ2-7, with D uncertain. V shed 6 bases and J shed 4 bases, with 13 bases lying between them. CDR1 is LNHDA, CDR2 SQIVND, per germline (reference sequence). This CDR3 comprises 13 residues. The CDR3 spells CASSMKQGYEQYF. The CDR3 DNA follows: TGTGCCAGTAGCATGAAACAAGGGTACGAGCAGTACTTC.

The chain is built from TRBV12-5 and TRBJ1-1; 9 nucleotides line up with TRBD1. V shed 1 base, J shed 5 bases, and the junction held 5 bases outside the gene matches. Per the germline V gene, CDR1 is LGHNT and CDR2 is FRNRAP. This CDR3 contains 15 residues. CDR3 residues: CASGLGTGARTEAFF. The CDR3 DNA reads as TGTGCTAGTGGTTTGGGGACAGGGGCGAGGACTGAAGCTTTCTTT.

This clonotype was seen a few times. The chain carries TRBV4-2 and TRBJ2-7, with 10 bases identical to TRBD2. With 1 base clipped from V and 4 bases from J, the junction kept 4 bases outside the gene matches. The CDR3 consists of 15 residues. CDR1 and CDR2 (germline): LGHNA, YNFKEQ. CDR3 sequence: CASSQVLAGSYEQYF. In DNA form, the CDR3 reads TGTGCCAGCAGCCAAGTACTAGCGGGGAGTTACGAGCAGTACTTC.

This clonotype was counted many times. The V and J genes are TRBV28 and TRBJ2-2; the match to TRBD2 covers 13 bases. The CDR3 runs 15 residues. The germline gives CDR1 MDHEN, CDR2 SYDVKM. V shed 6 bases, J shed 5 bases, and the junction held 3 bases outside the gene matches. CDR3 loop: CASRTGLAGTGELFF. CDR3 coding DNA: TGTGCCAGCAGGACGGGACTAGCGGGAACCGGGGAGCTGTTTTTT. The full variable domain, in which reference TRBV28 and TRBJ2-2 provide the parts outside the CDR3, is DVKVTQSSRYLVKRTGEKVFLECVQDMDHENMFWYRQDPGLGLRLIYFSYDVKMKEKGDIPEGYSVSREKKERFSLILESASTNQTSMYLCASRTGLAGTGELFFGEGSRLTVL.

This clonotype has more than one count but fewer than ten. V usage is TRBV10-1 and J usage is TRBJ2-1; D unresolved. The V end was cut by 2 bases, the J end by 4 bases, with 12 bases between. The CDR3 is 15 amino acids. Germline CDR1 reads WNHNN; CDR2 reads SYGVQD (reference sequence). CDR3 in amino acids: CASSEGLLVYNEQFF. Here the CDR3 DNA reads TGCGCCAGCAGTGAGGGGTTATTAGTTTACAATGAGCAGTTCTTC.

This clonotype has only a few counts. The chain combines TRBV2 with TRBJ2-5, with D uncertain. Trimming shortened V by 0 bases and J by 0 bases, and 8 bases separated the two germline ends. Germline CDR1 and CDR2: SNHLY and FYNNEI. The CDR3 extends over 15 amino acids. CDR3 region: CASSEAFGYQETQYF. The CDR3 DNA follows: TGTGCCAGCAGTGAAGCTTTCGGGTACCAAGAGACCCAGTACTTC.

The chain combines TRBV5-1 with TRBJ2-7; D unclear. With 0 bases removed from V and 5 bases from J, the gap between germline ends came to 15 bases. The CDR3 is made up of 15 amino acids. Germline lookup yields CDR1 SGHRS and CDR2 YFSETQ. CDR3 loop: CASSLGFGVLDEQYF. Written as DNA, the CDR3 is TGCGCCAGCAGCTTGGGGTTTGGGGTACTGGACGAGCAGTACTTC.

The V and J genes are TRBV11-2 and TRBJ2-7; D gene ambiguous. The V and J ends lost 1 base and 2 bases respectively, with 9 bases between them. The germline V gene has CDR1 SGHAT and CDR2 FQNNGV. The length of the CDR3 is 14 residues. Here the CDR3 reads CASSLASATYEQYF. DNA for the CDR3: TGTGCCAGCAGCTTAGCCTCCGCCACCTACGAGCAGTACTTC.

This clonotype occurred many times. The J gene is TRBJ1-2, the V gene TRBV30; D unclear. Deletions cut 7 bases from V and 2 bases from J, with 8 bases between. Germline V gene sequence: CDR1 GTSNPN, CDR2 SVGIG (reference sequence). The CDR3 has 11 residues. CDR3 nucleotide sequence: TGTGCCTCCTCGAGGAACTATGGCTACACCTTC. It is translated as CASSRNYGYTF.

The chain couples TRBV2 to TRBJ2-3; D possibly matches TRBD1 or TRBD2 (5 bases each). The V end lost 8 bases, the J end lost 1 base, and 13 bases lay between the germline ends. The V gene's germline CDR1 is SNHLY and CDR2 FYNNEI. CDR3 length: 14 amino acids. Written as DNA, the CDR3 is TGTGCCAGCCGGGACCGGGGAGGCACAGATACGCAGTATTTT. This codes for CASRDRGGTDTQYF.